Presented here are 28 T cell receptor beta chains from one specimen sequenced in a study of T-cell memory formation after mild COVID-19. TCRdb re-analysed the 5' RACE reads in MiXCR, keeping a single row per CDR3 protein. Among more than 150,000 distinct CDR3 sequences listed, roughly 20% were seen once. Input material: PBMCs or a T cell subset sorted from them (not recorded which). These receptors all come from a man aged 18 to 29 who had mild COVID-19 (a few samples of this study predate the infection). Cell type and time point are not known.

This clonotype was counted a few times. The chain employs TRBV6-2 or TRBV6-3 and TRBJ1-1; D is unclear. The CDR3 runs 12 residues. V lost 7 bases and J 1 base, leaving 7 bases between the germline ends. Germline V lookup: CDR1 MNHEY, CDR2 SVGEGT. The CDR3, as DNA: TGTGCCAGCACCCTGCGGAACACTGAAGCTTTCTTT. Its translation is CASTLRNTEAFF.

The chain has TRBV7-2 and TRBJ2-7; tentatively, D is TRBD1 (5 bases). The CDR3 spans 14 residues. Germline V gene data show CDR1 as SGHTA and CDR2 as FQGNSA. V was pared by 6 bases and J by 3 bases, with 15 bases between. The CDR3 here is CASRPRGRDYEQYF. CDR3 in DNA: TGTGCCAGCAGGCCGCGCGGCAGGGACTACGAGCAGTACTTC.

The chain links TRBV20-1 to TRBJ1-1; no definite D call. This CDR3 has 14 amino acids. Germline CDR1 DFQATT, CDR2 SNEGSKA (reference sequence). V dropped 3 bases and J dropped 0 bases, with 11 bases sitting between them. The CDR3 spells CSASRGPMNTEAFF. CDR3 bases: TGCAGTGCTAGTAGAGGACCGATGAACACTGAAGCTTTCTTT.

This clonotype was seen a few times. The rearrangement joins TRBV5-1 to TRBJ1-6, with D perhaps TRBD1 (6 bases). Between the trimmed V and J ends, which lost 4 bases and 7 bases, there was a span of 9 bases. The CDR3 spans 13 residues. Germline V gene data show CDR1 as SGHRS and CDR2 as YFSETQ. Here the CDR3 reads CASSRGDNSPLHF. In nucleotides, the CDR3 is TGCGCCAGCAGCAGGGGGGACAATTCACCCCTCCACTTT.

This clonotype was counted between two and nine times. The V gene is TRBV29-1, the J gene TRBJ2-5, with a possible D match to TRBD2 (6 bases). This CDR3 comprises 13 residues. From germline, CDR1 is SQVTM and CDR2 ANQGSEA. The V and J ends lost 5 bases and 5 bases respectively, with 15 bases between them. In nucleotides, the CDR3 is TGCAGCGTTCCGGGAGTAGGGGCGGAGACCCAGTACTTC. This translates into CSVPGVGAETQYF.

V gene TRBV7-2 combines with J gene TRBJ1-1; tentative D call: TRBD1 (6 bases). The CDR3 has 14 amino acids. V gave up 3 bases and J gave up 5 bases, with 13 bases separating them. Germline CDR1 SGHTA, CDR2 FQGNSA. The CDR3 reads CASSLRGQGTEAFF. The CDR3 nucleotides read TGTGCCAGCAGCTTGAGGGGCCAGGGGACTGAAGCTTTCTTT.

In this sample, this clonotype turned up a few times. The chain carries TRBV7-2 and TRBJ1-1; tentatively, D is TRBD1 (6 bases). The CDR3 runs 13 residues. CDR1 is SGHTA and CDR2 is FQGNSA in the germline V gene. Trimming took off 11 bases at V and 4 bases at J, with 17 bases between the two ends. DNA for the CDR3: TGTGCCGCTACACGGGGGCTCGGCACTGAAGCTTTCTTT. It encodes CAATRGLGTEAFF.

The rearrangement links TRBV18 to TRBJ2-3; D gene unclear. The ends were cut back, 0 bases at V and 3 bases at J, with 10 bases in the middle. The CDR3 spans 15 residues. Germline CDR1 KGHSH, CDR2 LQKENI. The CDR3 DNA reads as TGTGCCAGCTCACCACCCTCTAGAGATACAGATACGCAGTATTTT. Its translation is CASSPPSRDTDTQYF.

This clonotype has just a few counts. The V and J genes are TRBV3-1 and TRBJ2-1; D gene uncertain. Trimming pared 1 base from V and 2 bases from J, leaving 9 bases between. The CDR3 is 15 amino acids. Germline CDR1 LGHDT, CDR2 YNNKEL (reference sequence). The CDR3 DNA follows: TGTGCCAGCAGCCAAGGTCCACAGACCTACAATGAGCAGTTCTTC. Encoded protein: CASSQGPQTYNEQFF.

The genes are TRBV5-1 and TRBJ2-3; D is unresolved. The CDR3 spans 16 residues. CDR1 and CDR2 (germline): SGHRS, YFSETQ. Between the trimmed V and J ends, which lost 0 bases and 2 bases, there was a span of 13 bases. CDR3 region: CASSLDAGRYTDTQYF. Written as DNA, the CDR3 is TGCGCCAGCAGCTTGGATGCCGGGCGATACACAGATACGCAGTATTTT. Filled out from reference TRBV5-1 and TRBJ2-3, the complete variable domain reads KAGVTQTPRYLIKTRGQQVTLSCSPISGHRSVSWYQQTPGQGLQFLFEYFSETQRNKGNFPGRFSGRQFSNSRSEMNVSTLELGDSALYLCASSLDAGRYTDTQYFGPGTRLTVL.

This clonotype was seen repeatedly, ten times or more. The rearrangement joins TRBV3-1 to TRBJ1-6, with TRBD1 matching 8 bases. V gave up 4 bases and J gave up 7 bases; unmatched junction bases: 3. CDR1 is LGHDT, CDR2 YNNKEL, per germline (reference sequence). The CDR3 totals 14 residues. CDR3 protein: CASSPGTGNSPLHF. DNA for the CDR3: TGTGCCAGCAGCCCCGGGACAGGCAATTCACCCCTCCACTTT.

In DNA form, the CDR3 reads TGTGCCAGCAGCTCTCAGGGGTCCCGGGCTTTCTTT. It is translated as CASSSQGSRAFF. The rearrangement uses TRBV7-9 and TRBJ1-1; maybe TRBD1 (6 bases). From germline, CDR1 is SEHNR and CDR2 FQNEAQ (reference sequence). Trimming stripped 4 bases from V and 11 bases from J, with 14 bases between. The CDR3 totals 12 residues.

The rearrangement joins TRBV7-9 to TRBJ2-7, with 8 bases that match TRBD1. Trimming at V came to 3 bases and at J to 4 bases, leaving 5 bases not matched to a gene. The germline CDR1 and CDR2 sequences are SEHNR and FQNEAQ (reference sequence). The CDR3 consists of 14 residues. The CDR3: CASSFGQGVYEQYV. In nucleotides, the CDR3 is TGTGCCAGCAGCTTTGGACAGGGAGTTTACGAGCAGTACGTC.

There are a few counts of this clonotype. The V and J genes are TRBV12-3 or TRBV12-4 and TRBJ2-7; D could derive from TRBD1 or TRBD2 (5 bases each). The CDR3 runs 13 residues. V was cut by 7 bases and J by 1 base, with 11 bases left in between. The CDR3 region is CASNWDGSYEQYF. The CDR3 DNA is TGTGCCAGCAACTGGGACGGTTCCTACGAGCAGTACTTC.

This clonotype has just a few counts. The V gene is TRBV5-1, the J gene TRBJ2-4; possibly TRBD1 for D (5 bases). V lost 0 bases, J lost 7 bases, and 11 bases lay in between. The CDR3 extends over 14 amino acids. Germline CDR1 is SGHRS and CDR2 is YFSETQ. The CDR3, as DNA: TGCGCCAGCAGCTTGGATGGGGCTAACAACATTCAGTACTTC. Translating gives CASSLDGANNIQYF.

This clonotype appeared a few times. The chain combines TRBV6-2 or TRBV6-3 with TRBJ2-1; TRBD1 matches 9 bases. The CDR3 extends over 13 amino acids. CDR1 and CDR2 (germline): MNHEY, SVGEGT. The V gene end was trimmed by 9 bases and the J gene end by 8 bases; junction bases not matched to a gene: 8. The CDR3 coding sequence is TGTGCCAGTGGGGCAACAGGGGGCGATGAGCAGTTCTTC. The encoded protein is CASGATGGDEQFF.

This clonotype turned up a few times. The rearrangement uses TRBV2 and TRBJ2-5; no firm D call. Germline V gene data show CDR1 as SNHLY and CDR2 as FYNNEI. This CDR3 contains 13 residues. Trimming stripped 3 bases from V and 1 base from J, with 6 bases between. As DNA, the CDR3 is TGTGCCAGCAGTGAGAGACGCCAAGAGACCCAGTACTTC. It yields the protein CASSERRQETQYF. Full variable domain (outside the CDR3, taken from reference TRBV2 and TRBJ2-5): EPEVTQTPSHQVTQMGQEVILRCVPISNHLYFYWYRQILGQKVEFLVSFYNNEISEKSEIFDDQFSVERPDGSNFTLKIRSTKLEDSAMYFCASSERRQETQYFGPGTRLLVL.

This clonotype was seen more than once but under ten times. J is TRBJ1-1 and V is TRBV6-1, with 8 bases that match TRBD1. With 2 bases clipped from V and 5 bases from J, the junction kept 4 bases outside the gene matches. The CDR3 has 14 amino acids. Per germline, CDR1 MNHNS and CDR2 SASEGT. CDR3 bases: TGTGCCAGCAGTGAAAACAGGGGGTGGACTGAAGCTTTCTTT. This sequence encodes CASSENRGWTEAFF.

Only a few counts were recorded for this clonotype. The CDR3 DNA reads as TGTGCCAGCAGCTTCCTAGCGGGGGGGCCACAGTATTTT. Protein product: CASSFLAGGPQYF. This sequence joins TRBV7-2 and TRBJ2-3, with 12 bases fitting TRBD2. CDR1 and CDR2 (germline): SGHTA, FQGNSA. This CDR3 contains 13 residues. J was trimmed by 12 bases and V by 3 bases; bases with no gene match: 4.

This clonotype has a handful of counts. The chain uses TRBV30 and TRBJ2-3; 7 nucleotides line up with TRBD2. With V trimmed by 5 bases and J by 8 bases, 13 bases remained unmatched. CDR3 length: 14 residues. Per the germline V gene, CDR1 is GTSNPN and CDR2 is SVGIG (reference sequence). The CDR3 spells CAWAPGKRGVTQYF. For the CDR3, the DNA is TGTGCCTGGGCTCCTGGGAAGCGGGGAGTTACGCAGTATTTT. Variable domain in full (rest from reference TRBV30 and TRBJ2-3): SQTIHQWPATLVQPVGSPLSLECTVEGTSNPNLYWYRQAAGRGLQLLFYSVGIGQISSEVPQNLSASRPQDRQFILSSKKLLLSDSGFYLCAWAPGKRGVTQYFGPGTRLTVL.

This clonotype came up many times. The rearrangement links TRBV7-2 to TRBJ2-1, with D possibly being TRBD2 (5 bases). CDR3 length: 15 residues. Per germline, CDR1 SGHTA and CDR2 FQGNSA. V gave up 4 bases and J gave up 0 bases, with 10 bases separating them. In DNA, the CDR3 is TGTGCCAGCAGCTCTCCCCGGGGCTCCTACAATGAGCAGTTCTTC. It translates to CASSSPRGSYNEQFF.

This clonotype has more than one count but fewer than ten. The rearrangement joins TRBV20-1 to TRBJ2-3; 12 nucleotides align to TRBD1. V lost 4 bases and J lost 5; bases outside the gene matches: 13. The CDR3 runs 17 residues. Germline V gene data show CDR1 as DFQATT and CDR2 as SNEGSKA (reference sequence). The CDR3 bases are TGCAGTGCTACTATTCCCCCGGGACAGGGGGCAGGAGATACGCAGTATTTT. Translating gives CSATIPPGQGAGDTQYF.

Comments on this clonotype: A read error may explain this, as a much larger clone is one base away. The chain is built from TRBV20-1 and TRBJ1-1; D unresolved. The CDR3 spans 13 residues. Germline CDR1 reads DFQATT; CDR2 reads SNEGSKA (reference sequence). V shed 4 bases and J shed 0 bases, with 9 bases lying between them. The CDR3 nucleotides are TGCAGTGCTATGGCGGCCATGAACACTGAAGCTTTCTTT. Its protein product is CSAMAAMNTEAFF.

This chain joins TRBV18 and TRBJ2-5, with D perhaps matching TRBD1 (5 bases). Per the germline V gene, CDR1 is KGHSH and CDR2 is LQKENI. This CDR3 is built from 14 residues. V was clipped by 2 bases and J by 4 bases, with 11 bases between them. The CDR3 DNA follows: TGTGCCAGCTCACCAGCAGGGTTCGGAGAGACCCAGTACTTC. This gives the protein CASSPAGFGETQYF.

This clonotype was observed a few times. The V gene is TRBV29-1, the J gene TRBJ2-1; 10 bases agree with TRBD2. The CDR3 has 13 residues. J lost 4 bases, V lost 5 bases, and 2 bases had no gene match. The germline gives CDR1 SQVTM, CDR2 ANQGSEA. CDR3 nucleotides: TGCAGCGTTAAGCGGGGGGGTTACAATGAGCAGTTCTTC. Encoded protein: CSVKRGGYNEQFF.

The table lists this clonotype with a few counts. The genes are TRBV29-1 and TRBJ1-2, with 7 bases that match TRBD1. V lost 3 bases to trimming and J lost 6 bases; unmatched junction nucleotides: 7. This CDR3 has 13 residues. The germline gives CDR1 SQVTM, CDR2 ANQGSEA. The CDR3 region is CSVEGFTGDGYTF. CDR3 sequence (DNA): TGCAGCGTTGAGGGGTTTACAGGGGATGGCTACACCTTC.

This clonotype appeared once. J is TRBJ2-1 and V is TRBV5-1; D remains ambiguous. Trimming stripped 0 bases from V and 7 bases from J, with 11 bases between. Per germline, CDR1 SGHRS and CDR2 YFSETQ. The CDR3 sequence is 14 residues long. CDR3 in amino acids: CASSLDDGENEQFF. The CDR3 DNA follows: TGCGCCAGCAGCTTGGATGACGGCGAGAATGAGCAGTTCTTC.

V usage is TRBV20-1 and J usage is TRBJ1-1; TRBD1 is a possible D gene (6 bases). This CDR3 is 13 amino acids long. Per the germline V gene, CDR1 is DFQATT and CDR2 is SNEGSKA (reference sequence). V dropped 1 base and J dropped 7 bases, with 13 bases sitting between them. This CDR3 is CSARAAGAVEAFF. In nucleotides, the CDR3 is TGCAGTGCTAGAGCCGCAGGGGCCGTTGAAGCTTTCTTT.